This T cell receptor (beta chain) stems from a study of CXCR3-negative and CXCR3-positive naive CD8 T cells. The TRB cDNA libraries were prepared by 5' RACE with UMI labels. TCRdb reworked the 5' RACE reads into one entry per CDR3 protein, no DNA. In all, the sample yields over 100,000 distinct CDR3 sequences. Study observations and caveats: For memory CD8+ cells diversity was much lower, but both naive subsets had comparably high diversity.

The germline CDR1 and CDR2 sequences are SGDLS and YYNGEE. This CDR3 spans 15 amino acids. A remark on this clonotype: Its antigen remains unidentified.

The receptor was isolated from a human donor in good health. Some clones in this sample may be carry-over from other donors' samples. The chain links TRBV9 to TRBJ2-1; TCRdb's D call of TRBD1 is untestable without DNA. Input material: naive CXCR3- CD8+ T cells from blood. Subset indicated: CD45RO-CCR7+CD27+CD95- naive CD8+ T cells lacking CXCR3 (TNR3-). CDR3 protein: CASTSGGAFYNEQFF.